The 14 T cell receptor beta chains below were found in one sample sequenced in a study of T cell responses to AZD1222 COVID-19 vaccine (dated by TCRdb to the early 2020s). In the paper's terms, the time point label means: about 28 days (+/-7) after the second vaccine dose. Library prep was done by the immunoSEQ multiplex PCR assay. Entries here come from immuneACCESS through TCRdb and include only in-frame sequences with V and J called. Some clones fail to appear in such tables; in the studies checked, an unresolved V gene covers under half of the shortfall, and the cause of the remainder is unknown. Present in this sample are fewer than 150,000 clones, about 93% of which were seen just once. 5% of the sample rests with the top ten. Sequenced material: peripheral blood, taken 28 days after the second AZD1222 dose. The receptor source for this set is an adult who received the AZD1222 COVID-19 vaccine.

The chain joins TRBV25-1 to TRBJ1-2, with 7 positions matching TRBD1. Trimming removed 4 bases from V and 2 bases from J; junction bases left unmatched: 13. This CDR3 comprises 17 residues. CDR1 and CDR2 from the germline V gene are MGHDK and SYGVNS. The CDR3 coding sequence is TGTGCCAGCAGTGGCTTTTCCTCGGGACAGAGGAACTATGGCTACACCTTC. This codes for CASSGFSSGQRNYGYTF.

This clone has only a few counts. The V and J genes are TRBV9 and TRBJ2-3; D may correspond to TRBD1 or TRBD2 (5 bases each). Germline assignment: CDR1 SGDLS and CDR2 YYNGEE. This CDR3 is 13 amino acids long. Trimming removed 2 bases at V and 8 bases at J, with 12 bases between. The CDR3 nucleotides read TGTGCCAGCAGCGTCGGGGCCCAGGGTACGCAGTATTTT. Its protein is CASSVGAQGTQYF.

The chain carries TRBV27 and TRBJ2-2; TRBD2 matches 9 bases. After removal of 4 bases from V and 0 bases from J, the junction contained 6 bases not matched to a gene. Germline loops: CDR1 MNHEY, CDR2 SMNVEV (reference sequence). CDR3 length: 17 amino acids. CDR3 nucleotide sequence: TGTGCCAGCAGTTCCCCCGGACTAGCGCCGAACACCGGGGAGCTGTTTTTT. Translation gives CASSSPGLAPNTGELFF.

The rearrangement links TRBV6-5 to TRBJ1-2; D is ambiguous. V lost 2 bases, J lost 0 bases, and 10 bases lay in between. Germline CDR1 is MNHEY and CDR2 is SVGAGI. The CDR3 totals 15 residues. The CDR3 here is CASSYGLGTNYGYTF. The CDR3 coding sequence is TGTGCCAGCAGTTACGGGCTAGGGACTAACTATGGCTACACCTTC.

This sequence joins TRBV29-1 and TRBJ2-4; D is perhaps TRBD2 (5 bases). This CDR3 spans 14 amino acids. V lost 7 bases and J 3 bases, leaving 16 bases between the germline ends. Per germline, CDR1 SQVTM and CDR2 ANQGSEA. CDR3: CSARDGVGKNIQYF. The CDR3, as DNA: TGCAGCGCCCGGGATGGAGTAGGCAAAAACATTCAGTACTTC. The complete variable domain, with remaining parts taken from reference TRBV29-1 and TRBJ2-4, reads SAVISQKPSRDICQRGTSLTIQCQVDSQVTMMFWYRQQPGQSLTLIATANQGSEATYESGFVIDKFPISRPNLTFSTLTVSNMSPEDSSIYLCSARDGVGKNIQYFGAGTRLSVL.

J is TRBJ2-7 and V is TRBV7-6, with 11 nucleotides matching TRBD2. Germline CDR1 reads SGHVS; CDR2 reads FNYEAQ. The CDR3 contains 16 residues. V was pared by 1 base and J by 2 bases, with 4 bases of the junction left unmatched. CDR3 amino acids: CASSLVGTSGTYEQYF. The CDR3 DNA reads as TGTGCCAGCAGCTTAGTTGGGACTAGCGGTACCTACGAGCAGTACTTC.

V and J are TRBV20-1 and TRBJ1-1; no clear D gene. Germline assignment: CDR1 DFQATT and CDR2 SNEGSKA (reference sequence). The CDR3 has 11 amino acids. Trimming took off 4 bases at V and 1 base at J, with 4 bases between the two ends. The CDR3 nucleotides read TGCAGTGCTAAGCGGAACACTGAAGCTTTCTTT. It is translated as CSAKRNTEAFF.

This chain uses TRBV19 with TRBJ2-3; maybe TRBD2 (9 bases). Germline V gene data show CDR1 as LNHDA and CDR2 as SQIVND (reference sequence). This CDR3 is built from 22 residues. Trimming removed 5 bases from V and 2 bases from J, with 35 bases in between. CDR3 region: CASSGLAGATHRQGPYTDTQYF. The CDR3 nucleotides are TGTGCCAGTAGTGGGTTAGCGGGAGCGACACACAGACAGGGGCCCTACACAGATACGCAGTATTTT.

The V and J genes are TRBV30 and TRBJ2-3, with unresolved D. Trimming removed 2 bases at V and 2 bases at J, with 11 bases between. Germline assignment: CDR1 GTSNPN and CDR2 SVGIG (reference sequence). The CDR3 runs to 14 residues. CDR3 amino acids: CAWSRLDSTDTQYF. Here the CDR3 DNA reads TGTGCCTGGAGTCGCCTAGACTCCACAGATACGCAGTATTTT.

CDR3: CASSLDMPRELYEQYF. The CDR3 bases are TGTGCCAGCAGCTTAGATATGCCGCGGGAACTCTACGAGCAGTACTTC. The chain joins TRBV7-4 to TRBJ2-7; possible D gene TRBD2, 6 bases. V shed 1 base and J shed 3 bases, with 16 bases lying between them. From germline, CDR1 is SGHVT and CDR2 SQSDAQ. This CDR3 contains 16 residues.

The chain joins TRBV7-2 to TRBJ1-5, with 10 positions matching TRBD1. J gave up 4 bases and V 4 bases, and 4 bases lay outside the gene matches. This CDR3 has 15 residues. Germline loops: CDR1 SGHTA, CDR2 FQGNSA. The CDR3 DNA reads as TGTGCCAGCAGCTCCGGACAGGGGGGTAATCAGCCCCAGCATTTT. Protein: CASSSGQGGNQPQHF.

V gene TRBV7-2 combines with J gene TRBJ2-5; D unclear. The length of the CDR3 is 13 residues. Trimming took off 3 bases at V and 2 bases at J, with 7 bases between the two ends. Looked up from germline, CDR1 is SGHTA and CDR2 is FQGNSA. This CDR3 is CASSFSNQETQYF. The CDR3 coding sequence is TGTGCCAGCAGCTTTAGTAATCAAGAGACCCAGTACTTC. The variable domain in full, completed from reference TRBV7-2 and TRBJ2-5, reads GAGVSQSPSNKVTEKGKDVELRCDPISGHTALYWYRQSLGQGLEFLIYFQGNSAPDKSGLPSDRFSAERTGGSVSTLTIQRTQQEDSAVYLCASSFSNQETQYFGPGTRLLVL.

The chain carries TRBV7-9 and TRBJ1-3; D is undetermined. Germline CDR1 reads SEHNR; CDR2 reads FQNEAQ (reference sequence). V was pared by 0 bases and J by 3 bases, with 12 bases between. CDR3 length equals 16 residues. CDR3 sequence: CASSLAEQYGGNTIYF. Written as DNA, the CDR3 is TGTGCCAGCAGCTTAGCGGAACAGTATGGTGGAAACACCATATATTTT.

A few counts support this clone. CDR3 coding DNA: TGTGCCAGCACCTACCCGGGAGGGGAAAACACTGAAGCTTTCTTT. Encoded protein: CASTYPGGENTEAFF. This chain links TRBV2 with TRBJ1-1; a weak D match, TRBD1 (5 bases). Germline lookup yields CDR1 SNHLY and CDR2 FYNNEI. V lost 7 bases and J 2 bases, leaving 17 bases between the germline ends. The CDR3 has 15 amino acids.